The 15 T cell receptor beta chains below all came from one sample that was sequenced in a study of OX40 agonist ivuxolimab in advanced cancers. Clones were sequenced by immunoSEQ multiplex PCR, and TCRdb holds only the in-frame ones, with some missing. The sample has fewer than 85,000 clones; about 86% are singletons. Source: CD4+ or CD8+ T cells sorted from blood, taken in a trial of the OX40 agonist ivuxolimab. The receptors were gathered from an adult with an advanced solid tumor such as melanoma, head and neck, liver or kidney cancer.

This chain joins TRBV7-2 and TRBJ1-2; a weak D match, TRBD1 (6 bases). The CDR3 covers 15 residues. The ends were cut back, 0 bases at V and 5 bases at J, with 13 bases in the middle. Germline values: CDR1 SGHTA, CDR2 FQGNSA. CDR3 sequence reads: CASSLAQGLVYGYTF. Here the CDR3 DNA reads TGTGCCAGCAGCTTAGCGCAGGGGCTTGTTTATGGCTACACCTTC.

The V call is TRBV19, the J call TRBJ2-7; 9 bases line up with TRBD2. Trimming took 10 bases from V and 3 from J; bases not matched to a gene: 13. This CDR3 has 15 residues. CDR1 LNHDA and CDR2 SQIVND come from the germline V gene (reference sequence). The CDR3 coding sequence is TGTGCCACCCATGAGCGGGAGGCGATGTTCTACGAGCAGTACTTC. It specifies CATHEREAMFYEQYF.

The chain recombines TRBV14 with TRBJ2-7, with 9 bases lining up with TRBD1. The germline V gene encodes CDR1 SGHDN and CDR2 FVKESK. The CDR3 has 14 amino acids. Trimming cost V 2 bases and J 3 bases; bases outside gene matches: 2. CDR3 bases: TGTGCCAGCAGCCAATGGACAGGGGTCTACGAGCAGTACTTC. This translates into CASSQWTGVYEQYF.

The genes are TRBV14 and TRBJ2-1, with D possibly TRBD2 on 6 matching bases. Germline-derived CDR1 and CDR2 are SGHDN and FVKESK. The CDR3 length is 13 residues. V gave up 0 bases and J gave up 13 bases, with 13 bases separating them. The CDR3, as DNA: TGTGCCAGCAGCCAAGAGTCCGGGAGAAACCAGTTCTTC. This translates into CASSQESGRNQFF.

This clone was counted once. This chain joins TRBV6-5 and TRBJ1-2, with 12 bases matching TRBD1. Trimming removed 0 bases from V and 6 bases from J; junction bases left unmatched: 2. The CDR3 loop spans 15 amino acids. Germline loops: CDR1 MNHEY, CDR2 SVGAGI. CDR3 in DNA: TGTGCCAGCAGTTACTCCGGGACAGGGGGCCATGGCTACACCTTC. Encoded protein: CASSYSGTGGHGYTF.

The chain couples TRBV7-2 to TRBJ1-1; maybe TRBD1 (5 bases). This CDR3 has 14 residues. V dropped 1 base and J dropped 6 bases, with 12 bases sitting between them. Germline CDR1 is SGHTA and CDR2 is FQGNSA. The CDR3 sequence is CASSLGVGGAEAFF. CDR3 sequence (DNA): TGTGCCAGCAGCTTAGGTGTGGGAGGGGCTGAAGCTTTCTTT.

The chain uses TRBV27 and TRBJ2-2; D ambiguous. Germline V lookup: CDR1 MNHEY, CDR2 SMNVEV (reference sequence). The CDR3 length is 17 residues. V was pared by 6 bases and J by 8 bases, with 25 bases between. CDR3 coding DNA: TGTGCCAGCAGCCTAAGCTCCAGTTTACGGAGTAGAGGGGAGCTGTTTTTT. This codes for CASSLSSSLRSRGELFF.

The V call is TRBV7-8, the J call TRBJ1-3; the D gene is possibly TRBD1 (6 bases). From germline, CDR1 is SGHVS and CDR2 FQNEAQ. The CDR3 totals 15 residues. V lost 1 base and J 2 bases, leaving 9 bases between the germline ends. The CDR3 coding sequence is TGTGCCAGCAGCTTAGAAGGACAGCCTGGAAACACCATATATTTT. It specifies CASSLEGQPGNTIYF.

The chain employs TRBV6-6 and TRBJ1-5; D is possibly TRBD1 (6 bases). The CDR3 extends over 15 amino acids. Trimming pared 8 bases from V and 7 bases from J, leaving 21 bases between. CDR1 and CDR2 from the germline V gene are MNHNY and SVGAGI (reference sequence). In DNA, the CDR3 is TGTGCCAGCTCTGACCGGGACAAAGGTAACCAGCCCCAGCATTTT. Translated: CASSDRDKGNQPQHF.

This clone has a single count. V usage is TRBV6-4 and J usage is TRBJ2-4, with 12 bases lining up with TRBD1. Germline V lookup: CDR1 MRHNA, CDR2 SNTAGT. V gave up 9 bases and J gave up 2 bases; unmatched junction bases: 8. The CDR3 sequence is 16 residues long. The CDR3 sequence: CARPSGQGASKNIQYF. The CDR3 DNA sequence: TGTGCCAGGCCGTCGGGACAGGGGGCCTCCAAAAACATTCAGTACTTC.

This chain links TRBV7-8 with TRBJ1-5; D is unresolved. Germline loops: CDR1 SGHVS, CDR2 FQNEAQ. The CDR3 spans 15 residues. Trimming left V 5 bases short and J 2 bases short, with 13 bases between. The CDR3 loop is CASSITDTRNQPQHF. The CDR3 coding sequence is TGTGCCAGCAGCATCACAGACACCCGCAATCAGCCCCAGCATTTT.

The chain uses TRBV6-5 and TRBJ2-3; TRBD1 agrees at 8 bases. CDR1 MNHEY and CDR2 SVGAGI come from the germline V gene. The CDR3 spans 15 residues. V gave up 2 bases and J gave up 2 bases; unmatched junction bases: 3. This CDR3 is CASSYRQGHTDTQYF. CDR3 in DNA: TGTGCCAGCAGTTACCGACAGGGGCACACAGATACGCAGTATTTT.

This chain joins TRBV7-2 and TRBJ2-1, with D possibly being TRBD1 (6 bases). CDR1 SGHTA and CDR2 FQGNSA come from the germline V gene. This CDR3 has 14 residues. V gave up 7 bases and J gave up 6 bases, with 16 bases separating them. The CDR3 loop reads CASIPGQSGNEQFF. The CDR3 nucleotides read TGTGCCAGCATCCCGGGACAATCGGGCAATGAGCAGTTCTTC.

V is TRBV11-2 and J is TRBJ2-7; 8 nucleotides match TRBD1. This CDR3 is built from 16 residues. Germline V lookup: CDR1 SGHAT, CDR2 FQNNGV. The J segment lost 2 bases and the V segment lost 0 bases, leaving 6 bases of the junction unmatched. CDR3 loop: CASSLDRDRYAYEQYF. CDR3 nucleotide sequence: TGTGCCAGCAGCTTAGATCGGGACAGGTACGCCTACGAGCAGTACTTC.

The chain employs TRBV6-5 and TRBJ1-5; D is undetermined. Germline CDR1 reads MNHEY; CDR2 reads SVGAGI. There are 14 residues in the CDR3. V gave up 2 bases and J gave up 3 bases, with 8 bases separating them. The CDR3 region is CASSYAQNNQPQHF. The CDR3 region has the DNA TGTGCCAGCAGTTACGCCCAGAACAATCAGCCCCAGCATTTT.